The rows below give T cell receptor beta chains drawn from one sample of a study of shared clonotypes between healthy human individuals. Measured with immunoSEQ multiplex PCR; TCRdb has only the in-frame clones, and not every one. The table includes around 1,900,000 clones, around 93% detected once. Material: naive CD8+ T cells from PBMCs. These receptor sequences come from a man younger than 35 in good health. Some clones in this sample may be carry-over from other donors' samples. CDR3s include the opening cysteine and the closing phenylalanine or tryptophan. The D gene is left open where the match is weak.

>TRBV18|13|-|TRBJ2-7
CASSPDLGDEQYF
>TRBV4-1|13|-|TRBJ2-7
CASSQTQGYEQYF
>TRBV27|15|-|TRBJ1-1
CASIPTGGLNTEAFF
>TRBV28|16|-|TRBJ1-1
CASSRPTRQMNTEAFF
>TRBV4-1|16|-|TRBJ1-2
CASSQPLSTNNYGYTF
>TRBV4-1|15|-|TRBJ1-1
CASSQDGQGNTEAFF
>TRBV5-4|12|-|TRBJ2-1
CASSLGGNEQFF
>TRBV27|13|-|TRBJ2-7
CASSPRTGYEQYF
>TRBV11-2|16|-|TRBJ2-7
CASSFTRGESSYEQYF
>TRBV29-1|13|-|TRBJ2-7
CSVGGGQSYEQYF
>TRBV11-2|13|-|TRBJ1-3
CASSPPARSTIYF
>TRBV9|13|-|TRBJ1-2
CASSVSGDYGYTF
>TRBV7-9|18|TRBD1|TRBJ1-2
CASSNVGTAHPEHYGYTF
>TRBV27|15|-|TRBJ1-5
CASSPGWGSGQPQHF
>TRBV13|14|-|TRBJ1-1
CASSSGGENTEAFF
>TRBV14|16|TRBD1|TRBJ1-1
CASSQDPQGAKTEAFF
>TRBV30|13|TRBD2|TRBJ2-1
CAWRLATYNEQFF
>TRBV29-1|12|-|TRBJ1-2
CSVGGVNYGYTF
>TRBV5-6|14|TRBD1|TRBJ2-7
CASSFGQGSYEQYF
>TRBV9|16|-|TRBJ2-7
CASSVFPAQQGYEQYF
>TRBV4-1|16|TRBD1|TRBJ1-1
CASSPTGGPTGTEAFF
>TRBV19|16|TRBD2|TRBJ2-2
CASSIVAGAATGELFF
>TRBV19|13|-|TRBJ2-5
CASSMGDGETQYF
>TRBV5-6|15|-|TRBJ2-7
CASSLSALGGYEQYF
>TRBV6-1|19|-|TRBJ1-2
CASSGWGGDAGLANYGYTF
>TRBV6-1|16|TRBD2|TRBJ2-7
CASSEAVLAGDYEQYF
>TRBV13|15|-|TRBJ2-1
CASSPLSGGRGEQFF
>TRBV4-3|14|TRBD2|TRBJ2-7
CASSPRLAGEEQYF
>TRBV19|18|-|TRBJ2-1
CASSIKLWGRLGYNEQFF
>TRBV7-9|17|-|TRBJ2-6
CASSMGTLESGANVLTF
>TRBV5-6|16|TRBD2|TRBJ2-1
CASRNRASGRGNEQFF
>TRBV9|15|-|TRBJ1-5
CASSVGAGEGQPQHF
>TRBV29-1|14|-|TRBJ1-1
CSAMTGQGNTEAFF
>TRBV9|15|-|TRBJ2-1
CASGPWGRDYDEQFF
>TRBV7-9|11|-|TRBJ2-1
CASAGNNEQFF
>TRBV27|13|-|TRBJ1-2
CASSLTRQDGYTF
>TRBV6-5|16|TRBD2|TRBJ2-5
CASSYTRLAGEETQYF
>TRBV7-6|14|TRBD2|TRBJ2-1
CASSSRLAGDGQFF
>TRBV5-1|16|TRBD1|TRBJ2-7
CASSSETGASPYEQYF
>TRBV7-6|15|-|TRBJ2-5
CASSLIATAKETQYF